What follows describes a single T cell receptor (beta chain). Antigen specificity is unknown. The data derive from a study of a mutant IDH1 vaccine in newly diagnosed glioma. Study-wide background: Patients previously underwent radiotherapy, temozolomide, or both, and most underwent both. Notes on the study in general: In approximately 93% of patients, immune responses induced by the vaccine occurred.

The time point is: week 5, during vaccination. Every single dose of the vaccine, 300 ug of mutant IDH1 20-mer peptide, came with topical imiquimod. Germline CDR1 is LNHDA and CDR2 is SQIVND (reference sequence). There are 14 residues in the CDR3. V lost 4 bases and J 3 bases, leaving 12 bases between the germline ends. Using immunoSEQ multiplex PCR, the repertoire was profiled, and TCRdb retains in-frame clones only, with some absent. The table has about 75,000 clones, about 91% seen once. The chain uses TRBV19 and TRBJ1-2; the D gene is possibly TRBD1 (5 bases). Sequenced material: PBMCs, taken from a glioma patient whose treatment included an IDH1 peptide vaccine. The receptor comes from a woman in her forties or fifties with glioma. CDR3 DNA sequence: TGTGCCAGTAGTACCCTCGAGGGGTACTATGGCTACACCTTC. Protein product: CASSTLEGYYGYTF.